The 3 T cell receptor beta chains listed next were all sequenced from one sample in a study of blood T cell repertoires in COVID-19. The assay was immunoSEQ multiplex PCR, and TCRdb's table has in-frame clones only and misses some. The repertoire holds 60,000 or so clones, with roughly 71% as singletons. The specimen was peripheral blood. The receptors here all came from a woman aged 80 or older with acute or convalescent COVID-19.

The chain recombines TRBV19 with TRBJ1-4; D may be TRBD1 (5 bases). The CDR3 is made up of 16 amino acids. V was pared by 11 bases and J by 2 bases, with 21 bases between. CDR1 LNHDA and CDR2 SQIVND come from the germline V gene (reference sequence). CDR3 sequence reads: CAVGGGRVVTNEKLFF. DNA for the CDR3: TGTGCCGTAGGCGGTGGCAGGGTGGTGACTAATGAAAAACTGTTTTTT.

This chain connects TRBV5-1 to TRBJ1-1, with 8 nucleotides matching TRBD1. Germline CDR1 and CDR2: SGHRS and YFSETQ. J gave up 4 bases and V 0 bases, and 2 bases lay outside the gene matches. There are 14 residues in the CDR3. The DNA of the CDR3 is TGCGCCAGCAGCTTGGCAGGGGGCATCACTGAAGCTTTCTTT. Its translation: CASSLAGGITEAFF.

This clone was counted once. J is TRBJ2-2 and V is TRBV4-2; a weak D match, TRBD2 (5 bases). V was trimmed by 0 bases and J by 0 bases, leaving 8 bases between them. CDR1 and CDR2 from the germline V gene are LGHNA and YNFKEQ. There are 16 residues in the CDR3. The CDR3 sequence: CASSQEPGTNTGELFF. DNA of the CDR3: TGTGCCAGCAGCCAAGAACCCGGGACGAACACCGGGGAGCTGTTTTTT.